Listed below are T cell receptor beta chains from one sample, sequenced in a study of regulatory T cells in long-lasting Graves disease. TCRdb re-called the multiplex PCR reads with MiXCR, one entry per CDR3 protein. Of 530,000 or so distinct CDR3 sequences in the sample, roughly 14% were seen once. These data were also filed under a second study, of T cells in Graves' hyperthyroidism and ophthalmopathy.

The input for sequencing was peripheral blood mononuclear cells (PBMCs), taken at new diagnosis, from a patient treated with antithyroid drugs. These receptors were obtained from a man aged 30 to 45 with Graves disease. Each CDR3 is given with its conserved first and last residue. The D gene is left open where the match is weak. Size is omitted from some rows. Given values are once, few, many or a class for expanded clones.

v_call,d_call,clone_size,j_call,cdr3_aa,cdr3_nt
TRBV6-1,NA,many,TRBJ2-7,CASSSRPPFRDSYEQYF,TGTGCCAGCAGCTCGCGTCCTCCTTTTAGGGACTCCTACGAGCAGTACTTC
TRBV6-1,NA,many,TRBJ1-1,CASLRGGENTEAFF,TGTGCCAGCTTAAGGGGGGGCGAGAACACTGAAGCTTTCTTT
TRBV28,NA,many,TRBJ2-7,CASSFSAVYEQYF,TGTGCCAGCAGTTTCTCCGCCGTCTACGAGCAGTACTTC
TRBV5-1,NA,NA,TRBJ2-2,CASSLESWELFF,TGCGCCAGCAGCTTGGAGTCCTGGGAGCTGTTTTTT
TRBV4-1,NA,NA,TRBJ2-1,CASGTRGEQFF,TGCGCCAGCGGGACCCGGGGAGAGCAGTTCTTC
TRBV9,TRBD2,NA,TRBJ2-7,CASSDGLAGGGEQYF,TGTGCCAGCAGCGACGGACTAGCGGGAGGCGGGGAGCAGTACTTC
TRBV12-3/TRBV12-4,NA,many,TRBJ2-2,CASSFSPAGMAGELFF,TGTGCCAGCAGTTTTTCGCCAGCGGGCATGGCCGGGGAGCTGTTTTTT
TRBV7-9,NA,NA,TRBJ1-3,CASRSCLTPPSFFSGNTIYF,TGTGCCAGCCGGTCGTGTCTGACACCACCTTCGTTTTTCTCTGGAAACACCATATATTTT
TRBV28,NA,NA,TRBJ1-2,CASSAGNYGYTF,TGTGCCAGCAGCGCGGGTAACTATGGCTACACCTTC
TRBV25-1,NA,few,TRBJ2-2,CASQSPPLVGANTGELFF,TGTGCCAGCCAGTCCCCCCCACTAGTTGGGGCGAACACCGGGGAGCTGTTTTTT
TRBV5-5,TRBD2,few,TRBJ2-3,CASNRLAGGSNTQYF,TGTGCCAGCAACAGACTAGCGGGAGGATCAAATACGCAGTATTTT
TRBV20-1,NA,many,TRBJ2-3,CSAGESTDTQYF,TGCAGTGCCGGGGAGTCCACAGATACGCAGTATTTT
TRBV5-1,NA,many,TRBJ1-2,CASSLGGTYYGYTF,TGCGCCAGCAGCTTGGGAGGGACATACTATGGCTACACCTTC
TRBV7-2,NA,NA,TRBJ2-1,CASSLSGLPRGEQFF,TGTGCCAGCAGCTTATCCGGGCTTCCTAGAGGTGAGCAGTTCTTC
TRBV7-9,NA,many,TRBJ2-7,CASSGVEQYF,TGTGCCAGCAGCGGGGTAGAGCAGTACTTC
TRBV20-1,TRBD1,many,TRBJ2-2,CSARARDRRANGELFF,TGCAGTGCTAGAGCGAGGGACAGAAGAGCGAACGGGGAGCTGTTTTTT
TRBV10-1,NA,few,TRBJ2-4,CASSEFQGTAIQYF,TGCGCCAGCAGTGAGTTTCAGGGTACCGCCATTCAGTACTTC
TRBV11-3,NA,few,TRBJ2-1,CASSPGPPVGEQFF,TGTGCCAGCAGCCCGGGACCCCCGGTGGGTGAGCAGTTCTTC
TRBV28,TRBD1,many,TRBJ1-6,CASTISGGDRSPLHF,TGTGCCAGCACCATCTCAGGGGGGGATCGTTCACCCCTCCACTTT
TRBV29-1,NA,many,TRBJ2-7,CSVRAGGYEQYF,TGCAGCGTTAGGGCGGGCGGCTACGAGCAGTACTTC
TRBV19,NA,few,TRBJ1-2,CASSIRQYGYTF,TGTGCCAGTAGTATCCGACAGTATGGCTACACCTTC
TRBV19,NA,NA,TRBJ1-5,CASSIDLTAKGRPSNQPQHF,TGTGCCAGTAGTATAGACCTTACCGCCAAGGGACGCCCTAGCAATCAGCCCCAGCATTTT
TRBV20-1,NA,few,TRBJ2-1,CSVPGARSYNEQFF,TGCAGTGTTCCGGGGGCGCGATCCTACAATGAGCAGTTCTTC
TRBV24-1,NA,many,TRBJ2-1,CATSDLSDLGYNEQFF,TGTGCCACCAGTGATTTGAGCGACCTGGGGTACAATGAGCAGTTCTTC
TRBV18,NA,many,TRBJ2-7,CASSPGSAWEQYF,TGTGCCAGCTCACCAGGGTCAGCTTGGGAGCAGTACTTC
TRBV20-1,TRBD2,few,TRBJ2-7,CSARGSGAASYEQYF,TGCAGTGCTAGGGGTAGCGGGGCTGCTTCCTACGAGCAGTACTTC
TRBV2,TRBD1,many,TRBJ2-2,CASSEAGTGGTGELFF,TGTGCCAGCAGTGAAGCAGGGACAGGGGGAACCGGGGAGCTGTTTTTT
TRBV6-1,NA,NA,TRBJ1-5,CASRDWERGQPQHF,TGTGCCAGCAGGGATTGGGAAAGAGGTCAGCCCCAGCATTTT
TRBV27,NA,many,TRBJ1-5,CASSRSNQPQHF,TGTGCCAGCAGTCGAAGCAATCAGCCCCAGCATTTT
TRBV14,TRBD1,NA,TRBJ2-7,CASSRDRVTLRHEQYF,TGTGCCAGCAGCCGGGACAGGGTCACCCTTAGGCACGAGCAGTACTTC
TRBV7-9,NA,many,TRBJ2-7,CASSSPSRNPNYEQYF,TGTGCCAGCAGTTCTCCTAGCCGCAACCCCAACTACGAGCAGTACTTC
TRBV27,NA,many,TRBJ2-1,CASSLGGPSSYNEQFF,TGTGCCAGCAGTCTCGGGGGCCCCAGCTCCTACAATGAGCAGTTCTTC
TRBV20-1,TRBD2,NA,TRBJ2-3,CSASPVFAPPTSGSRTDTQYF,TGCAGTGCTTCGCCCGTCTTCGCCCCACCGACTAGCGGGAGCCGCACAGATACGCAGTATTTT
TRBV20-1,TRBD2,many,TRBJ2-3,CSARDGAGRGTDTQYF,TGCAGTGCTAGAGATGGAGCGGGACGGGGCACAGATACGCAGTATTTT
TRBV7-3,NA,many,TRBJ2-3,CASSLRPAAALGTDTQYF,TGTGCCAGCAGCTTACGCCCCGCGGCGGCTCTAGGCACAGATACGCAGTATTTT
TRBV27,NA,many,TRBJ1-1,CASSAYTKNTEAFF,TGTGCCAGCAGTGCGTACACGAAGAACACTGAAGCTTTCTTT
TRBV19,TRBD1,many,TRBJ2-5,CASRSDRASKTQYF,TGTGCCAGTAGGAGTGACAGGGCCTCGAAGACCCAGTACTTC
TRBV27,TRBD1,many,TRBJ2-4,CASSQNRGRETKNIQYF,TGTGCCAGCAGTCAAAACAGGGGGCGAGAGACCAAAAACATTCAGTACTTC
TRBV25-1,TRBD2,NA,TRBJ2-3,CASSVGRGVTDTQYF,TGTGCCAGCAGTGTGGGACGGGGGGTCACAGATACGCAGTATTTT
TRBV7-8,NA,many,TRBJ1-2,CASSTPGRTNYGYTF,TGTGCCAGCAGCACCCCGGGACGTACTAACTATGGCTACACCTTC
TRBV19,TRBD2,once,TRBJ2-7,CASSPEGGPYEQYF,TGTGCCAGTAGTCCGGAGGGAGGGCCGTATGAGCAGTACTTC
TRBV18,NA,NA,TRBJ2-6,CASSPPGGMAGANVLTF,TGTGCCAGCTCACCACCGGGGGGTATGGCTGGGGCCAACGTCCTGACTTTC
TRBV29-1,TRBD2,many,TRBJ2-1,CSVFCSQSSGRRNEQFF,TGCAGCGTTTTTTGCAGTCAAAGTAGCGGGAGGAGGAATGAGCAGTTCTTC